One and the same sample provided the 18 T cell receptor beta chains below, sequenced in a study of breast tumors, draining lymph nodes, adjacent tissues. MiXCR, run by TCRdb on the multiplex PCR reads, gives a single entry per CDR3 protein. The sample includes 150,000 to 200,000 distinct CDR3 sequences, 30% to 35% seen only once; the top ten take around 4.1%. The lymph nodes were axillary draining lymph nodes from breast cancer patients. Sample: axillary lymph node tissue. Receptors were obtained from a female donor with breast cancer. Some clones in this sample may be carry-over from other donors' samples.

This clonotype was seen ten or more times. The chain links TRBV7-2 to TRBJ2-5; D uncertain. This CDR3 comprises 14 residues. V was trimmed by 2 bases and J by 0 bases, leaving 7 bases between them. Germline assignment: CDR1 SGHTA and CDR2 FQGNSA. CDR3 protein: CASSLHGYQETQYF. In nucleotides, the CDR3 is TGTGCCAGCAGCTTACACGGTTACCAAGAGACCCAGTACTTC.

This chain uses TRBV3-1 with TRBJ2-5, with 9 bases that match TRBD2. V trimming: 8 bases; J trimming: 3 bases; junction bases outside the gene matches: 22. There are 19 residues in the CDR3. Per the germline V gene, CDR1 is LGHDT and CDR2 is YNNKEL (reference sequence). The CDR3 nucleotides are TGTGCCAGCGGCCCTATACTTCTAGCGGGGAACCCGCGGGAAGAGACCCAGTACTTC. Protein sequence: CASGPILLAGNPREETQYF.

Details on this clonotype: This may come from a read error, since a much larger clone is one base off. The chain uses TRBV7-9 and TRBJ2-2; 7 nucleotides line up with TRBD1. The CDR3 extends over 13 amino acids. V dropped 5 bases and J dropped 6; count of bases not matched to a gene: 3. In germline, CDR1 is SEHNR, CDR2 FQNEAQ (reference sequence). CDR3 sequence: CASSRTGAGELFF. Here the CDR3 DNA reads TGTGCCAGCAGCCGAACAGGGGCCGGGGAGCTGTTTTTT.

J is TRBJ2-5 and V is TRBV6-2 or TRBV6-3, with D uncertain. CDR3 length: 15 amino acids. The V gene lost 6 bases and the J gene lost 6 bases, with 20 bases spanning the gap. Germline V gene lookup returns CDR1 MNHEY and CDR2 SVGEGT. CDR3 nucleotides: TGTGCCAGCAGCCCGGGCATCCAACGTTTGAAGACCCAGTACTTC. Translation: CASSPGIQRLKTQYF.

This clonotype appeared many times. The chain couples TRBV7-2 to TRBJ1-5; D possibly corresponds to TRBD1 (6 bases). The CDR3 extends over 17 amino acids. With 1 base removed from V and 0 bases from J, the gap between germline ends came to 13 bases. Germline assignment: CDR1 SGHTA and CDR2 FQGNSA. CDR3 sequence: CASSLEAPGASNQPQHF. Written as DNA, the CDR3 is TGTGCCAGCAGCTTAGAAGCCCCGGGGGCTAGCAATCAGCCCCAGCATTTT.

This clonotype was counted ten times or more. The V gene is TRBV19, the J gene TRBJ2-5; 9 bases are shared with TRBD2. The CDR3 contains 14 residues. Germline V CDR1 and CDR2: LNHDA, SQIVND (reference sequence). V lost 5 bases, J lost 5 bases, and 6 bases stayed unmatched. The CDR3 here is CASSPATSGETQYF. The CDR3, as DNA: TGTGCCAGTAGTCCAGCAACTAGCGGGGAGACCCAGTACTTC.

To note about this clonotype: It is likely a read error, because the conserved phenylalanine at the end of the CDR3 is missing. The DNA is left out, because the CDR3 cannot be placed on it with certainty; the CDR3 is given as TCRdb lists it. The CDR3 is CASSLLRWQEDSL. The V gene is TRBV7-8, the J gene TRBJ1-1. CDR1 and CDR2 from the germline V gene are SGHVS and FQNEAQ. The length of the CDR3 is 13 amino acids, counting both ends.

This clonotype showed up many times. This sequence joins TRBV11-3 and TRBJ2-1; TRBD2 is a possible D gene (6 bases). The germline V gene has CDR1 SGHNT and CDR2 YENEEA. This CDR3 is built from 17 residues. Trimming removed 5 bases from V and 0 bases from J, with 17 bases in between. CDR3: CASSRISSASSYNEQFF. Written as DNA, the CDR3 is TGTGCCAGCAGCCGAATATCTAGCGCAAGCTCCTACAATGAGCAGTTCTTC.

About this clonotype: An end of the junction differs from the germline gene, which may be a read error. This chain uses TRBV6-4 with TRBJ2-5; 7 positions agree with TRBD1. The length of the CDR3 is 14 residues. Germline assignment: CDR1 MRHNA and CDR2 SNTAGT. The CDR3 spells CASNEPGQQDTQYF. DNA of the CDR3: TGTGCCAGCAATGAACCGGGACAGCAAGACACCCAGTACTTC.

A remark on this clonotype: A much larger clone lies a single base off, so this may be a read error. The rearrangement joins TRBV10-3 to TRBJ2-3, with D uncertain. This CDR3 is 14 amino acids long. V lost 3 bases to trimming and J lost 2 bases, with 9 bases between them. Germline CDR1 reads ENHRY; CDR2 reads SYGVKD. CDR3 protein: CAISESLLTDTQYF. In DNA, the CDR3 is TGTGCCATCAGTGAATCTCTACTCACAGATACGCAGTATTTT.

This clonotype has a handful of counts. A much larger clone lies a single base off, so this may be a read error. The chain carries TRBV20-1 and TRBJ1-5; D is possibly TRBD1 (5 bases). The CDR3 runs 12 residues. Germline loops: CDR1 DFQATT, CDR2 SNEGSKA (reference sequence). The CDR3 coding sequence is TGCAGTGCTAGCCGGGACGTTCAGCCCCCGCATTTT. Protein: CSASRDVQPPHF.

This clonotype came up many times. The chain links TRBV13 to TRBJ2-7; 8 bases line up with TRBD1. The J segment lost 2 bases and the V segment lost 5 bases, leaving 5 bases of the junction unmatched. CDR1 PRHDT and CDR2 FYEKMQ come from the germline V gene (reference sequence). This CDR3 has 14 amino acids. CDR3 amino acids: CASSPTGAPYEQYF. The CDR3 nucleotides read TGTGCCAGCAGCCCGACAGGGGCGCCCTACGAGCAGTACTTC.

This clonotype came up many times. The chain recombines TRBV11-3 with TRBJ2-1; D may be TRBD2 (6 bases). V was trimmed by 1 base and J by 6 bases, leaving 16 bases between them. Germline CDR1 and CDR2: SGHNT and YENEEA. The CDR3 has 16 residues. The CDR3: CASSLGWGERGNEQFF. The CDR3 DNA is TGTGCCAGCAGCTTAGGGTGGGGGGAGAGGGGCAATGAGCAGTTCTTC.

J is TRBJ2-3 and V is TRBV6-5; TRBD2 matches at 11 bases. Germline trimming cut 6 bases from V and 2 bases from J; bases unmatched to any gene: 7. Germline assignment: CDR1 MNHEY and CDR2 SVGAGI. This CDR3 has 16 residues. The CDR3 spells CASRQLAGDITDTQYF. The CDR3 bases are TGTGCCAGCAGGCAACTAGCGGGGGATATCACAGATACGCAGTATTTT.

This clonotype was detected only a few times. The chain uses TRBV6-2 or TRBV6-3 and TRBJ2-5, with 7 bases lining up with TRBD2. The CDR3 extends over 14 amino acids. With 6 bases clipped from V and 4 bases from J, the junction kept 8 bases outside the gene matches. Germline V lookup: CDR1 MNHEY, CDR2 SVGEGT. CDR3 DNA: TGTGCCAGCAGGCCCGGGACGGGAGGAGAGACCCAGTACTTC. It is translated as CASRPGTGGETQYF.

This clonotype occurred many times. V usage is TRBV19 and J usage is TRBJ1-2; D is perhaps TRBD1 (5 bases). The CDR3 sequence is 15 residues long. The germline V gene has CDR1 LNHDA and CDR2 SQIVND (reference sequence). V was pared by 3 bases and J by 8 bases, with 19 bases between. The CDR3 reads CASSMGWTRRSGYTF. CDR3 bases: TGTGCCAGTAGTATGGGCTGGACACGCCGGTCGGGCTACACCTTC.

The CDR3 coding sequence is TGTGCCAGCAGAAGGACAGGGGGTGCCGGGGACTACACCTTC. As protein: CASRRTGGAGDYTF. The rearrangement links TRBV7-2 to TRBJ1-2, with 10 bases identical to TRBD1. Germline lookup yields CDR1 SGHTA and CDR2 FQGNSA. Losses at the gene ends were 6 bases for V and 10 bases for J; bases not matched to a gene: 11. The length of the CDR3 is 14 residues. Full variable domain (rest looked up from reference TRBV7-2 and TRBJ1-2): GAGVSQSPSNKVTEKGKDVELRCDPISGHTALYWYRQSLGQGLEFLIYFQGNSAPDKSGLPSDRFSAERTGGSVSTLTIQRTQQEDSAVYLCASRRTGGAGDYTFGSGTRLTVV.

This clonotype turned up a few times. The rearrangement uses TRBV27 and TRBJ2-1; D may be TRBD1 or TRBD2 (5 bases each). The V gene's germline CDR1 is MNHEY and CDR2 SMNVEV (reference sequence). This CDR3 has 15 amino acids. The ends were cut back, 1 base at V and 0 bases at J, with 7 bases in the middle. The CDR3, as DNA: TGTGCCAGCAGTTTATGGGGGAGCTCCTACAATGAGCAGTTCTTC. Translating it yields CASSLWGSSYNEQFF.